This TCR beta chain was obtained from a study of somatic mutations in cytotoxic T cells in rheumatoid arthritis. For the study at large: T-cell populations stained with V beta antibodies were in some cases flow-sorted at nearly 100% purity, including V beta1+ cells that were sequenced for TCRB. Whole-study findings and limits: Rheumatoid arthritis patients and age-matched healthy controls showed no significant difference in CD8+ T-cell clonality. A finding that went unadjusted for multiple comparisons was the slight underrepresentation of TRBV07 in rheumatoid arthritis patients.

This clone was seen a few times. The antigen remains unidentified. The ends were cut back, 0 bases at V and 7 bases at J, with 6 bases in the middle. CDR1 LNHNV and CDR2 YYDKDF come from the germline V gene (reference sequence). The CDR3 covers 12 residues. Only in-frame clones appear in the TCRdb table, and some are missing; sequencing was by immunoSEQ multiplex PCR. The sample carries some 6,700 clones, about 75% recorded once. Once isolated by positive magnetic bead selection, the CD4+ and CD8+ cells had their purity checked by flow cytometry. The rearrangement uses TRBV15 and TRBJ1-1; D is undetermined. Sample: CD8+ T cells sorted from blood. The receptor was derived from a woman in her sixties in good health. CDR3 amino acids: CATSRDSDEAFF. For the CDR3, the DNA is TGTGCCACCAGCAGAGACAGCGATGAAGCTTTCTTT. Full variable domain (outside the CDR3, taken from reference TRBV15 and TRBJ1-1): DAMVIQNPRYQVTQFGKPVTLSCSQTLNHNVMYWYQQKSSQAPKLLFHYYDKDFNNEADTPDNFQSRRPNTSFCFLDIRSPGLGDTAMYLCATSRDSDEAFFGQGTRLTVV.